This T cell receptor beta chain is drawn from a study of vaccination effects on CD4 cells after COVID-19 (dated 2022 in TCRdb). With respect to the entire study: Each participant got two doses of an mRNA SARS-CoV-2 vaccine, either BNT162b2 or mRNA-1273. Cultures from other donors in the study were sequenced with the Oncomine TCR Beta short-read assay on an Illumina iSeq 100. SARS-CoV-2 spike-specific CD4+ TCR repertoires from before and after mRNA vaccination were compared in COVID-19 convalescent patients and in infection-naive vaccine recipients. A total of approximately 9 COVID-19 convalescent patients and several SARS-CoV-2-naive healthy vaccine recipients were included in the full study.

The library came from the immunoSEQ multiplex PCR assay. TCR beta CDR3 sequencing was performed on DNA from the cultured, isolated CD4+ T cells. The published analysis was carried out like this. The analysis removed non-productive TCR sequences, trimmed reads to the CDR3 region, and retained only CDR3s that were 7 or more amino acids long. The MANAFEST web app was used to pick out antigen-specific clonotypes by comparing their expansion in peptide wells with that in reference cultures. Positive clones required FDR<0.05 expansion versus reference and all other wells, odds ratio above 5, and frequency above 0.1% in two replicate wells. A clonotype was defined as cross-reactive if the clonotype was significantly expanded both in SARS-CoV-2 spike wells and in at least one common cold coronavirus spike condition. Levenshtein distance calculated with the stringdist R package was used to assess CDR3 similarity, and unrooted trees were constructed with ape in R 3.6.1. The table was pulled from immuneACCESS by TCRdb, which kept in-frame rearrangements only. Such tables lose some clones; where checked, under half of the loss comes from unresolved V genes, and the rest has no known cause. That table is the source of V, J and clone size, and D and trimming were worked out from the DNA. This sample comprises some 14,000 clones, 76% of them detected only once. Together, the top ten hold about 25% of the sample.

Remarks on this clone: This receptor's antigen is unknown. Base qualities were left out, and no much larger clone turns up one base away.

Study-wide conclusions, independent of this receptor: In healthy vaccine recipients, vaccine-induced clones were almost all SARS-CoV-2 mono-reactive, with only 1 of 255 cross-reactive with common cold coronaviruses. Clones induced by infection and clones induced by vaccination both contracted markedly at late timepoints after vaccination, which fits with T cell responses waning over time. Limitations of the study were the small number of convalescent patients and the absence of early post-infection timepoints.

Germline trimming amounts to 0 bases on V and 5 bases on J, with 11 as the count of junction bases outside the gene matches. According to the germline V gene (reference sequence), CDR1 reads SGHNT and CDR2 reads YYREEE. The CDR3 covers 17 residues, taking in both the cysteine and the phenylalanine. The read is trimmed to its CDR3 DNA, 51 bases read in frame from base 1. In the ViraFEST assay, PBMC were stimulated with viral peptide pools, and antigen-specific CD4+ T cell clonotypes were then identified by expansion using TCR sequencing. After less than 13 days of culture, CD4+ T cells were isolated with the EasySep CD4+ T cell isolation kit. The absence of prior SARS-CoV-2 infection in healthy vaccine recipients was confirmed by negative nucleocapsid antibodies before and after vaccination. Each well held some 1.9 million PBMC cultured in IMDM containing around 5% human AB serum, 8.5 to 10 IU/ml IL-2 and gentamicin, along with around 9.1 ug/ml peptides. On days 3 and 7, half of the culture medium was replaced with fresh IL-2-containing medium. Each peptide stimulation condition was cultured in triplicate wells unless otherwise noted. PBMC were separated from whole blood using Ficoll-Paque Plus gradient centrifugation and were then either cryopreserved at -140C or used fresh. Overlapping peptide pools spanned the spike proteins of SARS-CoV-2 and the common cold coronaviruses HCoV-NL63, HCoV-OC43 and HCoV-229E. Genomic DNA was extracted from cultured CD4+ T cells with the QIAamp micro DNA kit.

The sample here was CD4+ T cells from PBMCs cultured with HCoV-229E spike peptides, taken before COVID-19 vaccination. What this sample's cell subset or site label stands for: HCoV-229E spike overlapping peptide pool stimulation. The receptor's source is a human donor who received a COVID-19 vaccine. In this chain, TRBV5-4 is recombined with TRBJ2-5, with 9 bases matching TRBD1. CDR3 region: CASSLVGRTGDAETQYF. The bases are TGTGCCAGCAGCTTGGTGGGCCGGACAGGGGATGCCGAGACCCAGTACTTC.